Described below is a single T cell receptor (beta chain) sequence and its context. What it binds is not known. The germline V gene encodes CDR1 MNHEY and CDR2 SVGAGI. This CDR3 region has 13 residues. With V trimmed by 6 bases and J by 11 bases, 11 bases remained unmatched. This sample was taken from a study of OX40 agonist ivuxolimab in advanced cancers. Study summary: Across the patients, intravenous ivuxolimab was delivered every 2 weeks at 0.01 to 10 mg/kg. The study, taken as a whole, reports: At doses 0.1 to 3.0 mg/kg, CD4+ and CD8+ clones expanded.

Only in-frame clones appear in the TCRdb table, and some are missing; sequencing was by immunoSEQ multiplex PCR. The sample lists about 100,000 clones, approximately 94% occurring once. The sequence came from an adult with an advanced solid tumor such as melanoma, head and neck, liver or kidney cancer. The chain links TRBV6-5 to TRBJ1-1, with TRBD1 identical over 8 bases. Sequencing was performed on CD4+ or CD8+ T cells sorted from blood, taken in a trial of the OX40 agonist ivuxolimab. This CDR3 reads CASRTPGGASAFF. The CDR3 region has the DNA TGTGCCAGCAGAACACCAGGGGGCGCTTCGGCTTTCTTT.